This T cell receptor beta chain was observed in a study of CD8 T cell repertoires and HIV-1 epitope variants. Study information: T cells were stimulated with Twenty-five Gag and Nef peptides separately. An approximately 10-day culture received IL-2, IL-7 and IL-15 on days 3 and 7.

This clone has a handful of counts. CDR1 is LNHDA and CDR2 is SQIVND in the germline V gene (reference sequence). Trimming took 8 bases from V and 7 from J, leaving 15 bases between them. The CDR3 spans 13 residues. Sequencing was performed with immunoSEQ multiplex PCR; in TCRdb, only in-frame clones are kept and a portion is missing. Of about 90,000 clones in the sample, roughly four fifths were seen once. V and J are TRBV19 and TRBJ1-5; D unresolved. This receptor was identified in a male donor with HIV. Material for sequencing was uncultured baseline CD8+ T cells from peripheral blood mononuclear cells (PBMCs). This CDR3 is CASSREGEQPQHF. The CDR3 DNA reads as TGTGCCAGTTCCCGCGAGGGAGAACAGCCCCAGCATTTT.